This TCR beta chain was documented in a study of blood T cell repertoires in COVID-19. At the level of the study: Collection of acute and convalescent COVID-19 samples took place in the United States, Italy and Spain. Nucleic acid was either cDNA or gDNA, and it came from T cells, B-cell-depleted T cells, or PBMCs.

Source study methods: Estimation of nucleated cell counts relied on the amplification of reference gene primers. Only in-frame clones appear in the TCRdb table, and some are missing; sequencing was by immunoSEQ multiplex PCR. That table furnishes V, J and clone size, whereas the DNA furnished D and trimming. The table has some 41,000 clones, about 83% seen once. Germline V gene lookup returns CDR1 LGHDT and CDR2 YNNKEL (reference sequence). The CDR3 contains 16 residues. The germline V and J ends were trimmed by 1 base and 5 bases, with 17 bases remaining between them. This TCR derives from a man aged 80 or over in a cohort sampled during active COVID-19. Sequences were obtained from peripheral blood. This chain joins TRBV3-1 (or the pseudogene TRBV3-2) and TRBJ2-5; possible D gene TRBD2, 7 bases. The chain's CDR3 is CASSQGSGGPRETQYF. The CDR3 bases are TGTGCCAGCAGCCAAGGATCGGGGGGCCCCCGGGAGACCCAGTACTTC.